This TCR beta chain was documented in a study of CD8+ T cells in alopecia areata. General study results and limits: Scalp sample sequencing also detects resident alphabeta T cells of normal skin. For lesional scalp, especially alopecia totalis/universalis, clonality was higher than in normal scalp. Unlike in mice, where it was clearer, TCR sharing across patients was less clear, possibly HLA-related.

PBMCs provided sorted CD4+ and CD8+ T cells. The germline V gene encodes CDR1 SQVTM and CDR2 ANQGSEA. CDR3 length: 13 residues. V shed 7 bases and J 4 bases; nucleotides not matched to a gene: 8. RNA was isolated and reverse transcribed to cDNA, the sequencing template. Clones were read by immunoSEQ multiplex PCR, and TCRdb kept only the in-frame ones, dropping some. There are about 110,000 clones in the sample; 59% occur only once, and roughly 20% lies in the top ten. In regard to this clone: The antigen remains unidentified.

This rearrangement joins TRBV29-1 to TRBJ2-3; 7 bases fit TRBD2. Source material: CD8+ T cells sorted from blood. The TCR sequence derives from a human donor in good health. CDR3: CSALGGDSDTQYF. CDR3 DNA: TGCAGCGCTCTGGGAGGGGACTCAGATACGCAGTATTTT.